This TCR beta chain was documented in a study of CD8+ T cells in alopecia areata. Study as a whole: For the treated group, dosing was oral tofacitinib at 5 to 10 mg twice daily.

The authors extracted RNA and reverse transcribed it into cDNA as the sequencing template. Data came from immunoSEQ multiplex PCR; TCRdb stores just in-frame clones and leaves some out. The table lists 95,000 to 150,000 clones, about half of them singletons. General study results and limits: Patients shared TCRs less clearly than mice did, possibly for HLA-related reasons.

The V gene lost 4 bases and the J gene lost 2 bases, with 17 bases spanning the gap. This CDR3 has 16 amino acids. The V gene's germline CDR1 is MNHEY and CDR2 SMNVEV (reference sequence). Comment on this clone: As yet, its antigen is unknown.

Regarding treatment: oral pan-JAK inhibitor, 5-10 mg twice daily. Researchers picked out CD4+ and CD8+ T cells from PBMCs by sorting. Sequenced material: CD4+ T cells sorted from blood, taken at week 4, from a patient treated with tofacitinib. The receptor's source is a human donor with alopecia areata. The V call is TRBV27, the J call TRBJ2-5; no reliable D call. This CDR3 reads CASSSPARQKQETQYF. As DNA, the CDR3 is TGTGCCAGCAGTTCCCCTGCCCGGCAGAAACAAGAGACCCAGTACTTC.